This TCR beta chain was documented in a study of blood T cell repertoires in COVID-19. Study summary: There were acute and convalescent COVID-19 samples, and they came from the United States, Italy and Spain. T cells, B-cell-depleted T cells, or PBMCs supplied cDNA or gDNA.

The ends lost 0 bases at V and 6 bases at J; junction bases unmatched: 5. Germline CDR1 and CDR2: MNHEY and SVGAGI. This CDR3 spans 16 amino acids. In the original analysis: The assay estimated nucleated cells by amplifying reference gene primers. Profiled with immunoSEQ multiplex PCR; TCRdb holds only in-frame clones, not every one. The V and J calls and the clone size are those of that table, but D and trimming were determined from the DNA. The sample records some 100,000 clones, less than 85% being singletons. With regard to this clone: Different DNA sequences within this sample yield the same CDR3.

The clonotype was recovered from a man aged 50 to 60 with acute or convalescent COVID-19. The gene calls are TRBV6-5 and TRBJ2-1, with 10 bases that match TRBD1. The sample was peripheral blood. The CDR3 nucleotides read TGTGCCAGCAGTTACTCGAGGGACAGGGGACTCAATGAGCAGTTCTTC. It specifies CASSYSRDRGLNEQFF.